The entry below gives a single TCR beta chain sequence along with its context. The antigen remains unidentified. The read ends 3 residues early relative to the CDR3; the germline J gene fills the gap. Control and CVID samples contributed equal amounts of genomic DNA. Sequencing used immunoSEQ multiplex PCR; TCRdb keeps in-frame clones, though not all of them. The profile covers 40,000 to 65,000 clones, none occurring a single time. Germline V lookup: CDR1 SGHTA, CDR2 FQGNSA. This CDR3 region has 14 residues. The sample belongs to a study of T cell clonality in common variable immunodeficiency. Findings of the study overall: Patient heterogeneity in the CVID cohort limited correlations between repertoire features and clinical complications. T cell subpopulation sequencing would be needed to explain CVID clonality. CVID subjects had higher TCRbeta clonality than healthy controls, most marked in about a third.

This receptor was obtained from a person aged 18 to 70 in good health. The rearrangement links TRBV7-2 to TRBJ2-3; 11 nucleotides agree with TRBD1. The source material was peripheral blood mononuclear cells. The DNA read from the CDR3 is TGTGCCAGCAGCTGGACAGGGGGCTCGGAGACG. Translating it yields CASSWTGGSET. The entire CDR3 protein is CASSWTGGSETQYF. Filled out from reference TRBV7-2 and TRBJ2-3, the complete variable domain reads GAGVSQSPSNKVTEKGKDVELRCDPISGHTALYWYRQSLGQGLEFLIYFQGNSAPDKSGLPSDRFSAERTGGSVSTLTIQRTQQEDSAVYLCASSWTGGSETQYFGPGTRLTVL.